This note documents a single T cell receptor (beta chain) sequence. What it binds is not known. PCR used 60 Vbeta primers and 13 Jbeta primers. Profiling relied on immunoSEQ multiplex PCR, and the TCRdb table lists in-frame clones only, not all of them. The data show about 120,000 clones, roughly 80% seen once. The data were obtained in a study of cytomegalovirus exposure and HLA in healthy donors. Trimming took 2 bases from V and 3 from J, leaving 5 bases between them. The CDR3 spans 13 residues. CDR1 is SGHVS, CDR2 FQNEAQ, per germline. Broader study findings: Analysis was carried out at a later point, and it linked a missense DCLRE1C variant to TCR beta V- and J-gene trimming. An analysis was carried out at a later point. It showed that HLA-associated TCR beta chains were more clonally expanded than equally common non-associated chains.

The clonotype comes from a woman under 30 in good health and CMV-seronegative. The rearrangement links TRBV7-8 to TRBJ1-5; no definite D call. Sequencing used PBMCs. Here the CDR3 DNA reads TGTGCCAGCAGCTTAAGCCTCAATCAGCCCCAGCATTTT. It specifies CASSLSLNQPQHF.